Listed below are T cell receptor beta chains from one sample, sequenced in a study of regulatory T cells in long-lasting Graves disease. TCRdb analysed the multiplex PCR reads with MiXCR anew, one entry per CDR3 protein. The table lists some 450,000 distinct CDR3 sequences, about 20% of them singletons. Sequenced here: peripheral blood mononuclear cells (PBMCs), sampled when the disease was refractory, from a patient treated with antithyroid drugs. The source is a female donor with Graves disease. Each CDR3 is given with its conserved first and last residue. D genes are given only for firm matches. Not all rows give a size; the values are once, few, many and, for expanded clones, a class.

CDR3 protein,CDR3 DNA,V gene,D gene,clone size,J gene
CASLRGNQPQHF,TGTGCCAGCCTCCGGGGGAATCAGCCCCAGCATTTT,TRBV28,.,many,TRBJ1-5
CASNAGSGYTF,TGTGCCAGTAATGCAGGGTCTGGCTACACCTTC,TRBV19,.,few,TRBJ1-2
CASSIGASGTYEQHF,TGTGCCAGCAGTATAGGGGCTAGCGGAACCTACGAGCAGCACTTC,TRBV28,TRBD2,.,TRBJ2-7
CSARTQVGRGEQYF,TGCAGTGCTCGGACCCAGGTCGGGAGGGGGGAGCAGTACTTC,TRBV20-1,TRBD2,few,TRBJ2-7
CATQLITGTENYEQYF,TGTGCCACACAATTAATAACCGGGACAGAGAATTACGAGCAGTACTTC,TRBV6-1,TRBD1,few,TRBJ2-7
CSGLNRGGTEAFF,TGCAGCGGACTGAACAGGGGGGGGACTGAAGCTTTCTTT,TRBV29-1,TRBD1,.,TRBJ1-1
CASSLSSGEGYGSGANVLTF,TGTGCCAGCAGTTTGTCCTCGGGAGAGGGGTATGGGTCTGGGGCCAACGTCCTGACTTTC,TRBV28,.,.,TRBJ2-6
CASSATGGRETQYF,TGTGCCAGCAGTGCCACAGGGGGCCGTGAGACCCAGTACTTC,TRBV6-1,TRBD1,many,TRBJ2-5
CASKREATSWEQYF,TGCGCCAGCAAGCGGGAGGCGACTTCGTGGGAGCAGTACTTC,TRBV5-1,TRBD2,many,TRBJ2-7
CASSQDRGSSGANVLTF,TGCGCCAGCAGCCAAGATCGCGGGAGCTCTGGGGCCAACGTCCTGACTTTC,TRBV4-3,TRBD2,.,TRBJ2-6
CASSPLQGVNEQYF,TGTGCCAGCAGCCCCCTACAGGGAGTTAACGAGCAGTACTTC,TRBV7-8,.,many,TRBJ2-7
CSVVRGQGNTIYF,TGCAGCGTTGTTCGGGGGCAGGGAAACACCATATATTTT,TRBV29-1,.,few,TRBJ1-3
CASSYGGNEAFF,TGTGCCAGCAGTTACGGGGGAAACGAAGCTTTCTTT,TRBV6-4,.,.,TRBJ1-1
CASSLSSARRNQYF,TGTGCCAGCAGTTTATCCAGCGCCCGTAGGAACCAGTACTTC,TRBV27,.,.,TRBJ2-5
CASSHGSGTEAFF,TGTGCCAGCAGTCATGGGTCGGGCACTGAAGCTTTCTTT,TRBV12-3/TRBV12-4,.,many,TRBJ1-1
CSATGTLGGEQYF,TGCAGTGCTACCGGGACACTGGGCGGCGAGCAGTACTTC,TRBV20-1,.,few,TRBJ2-7
CASRFPRGLAYGYTF,TGTGCCAGCAGATTTCCCAGGGGGCTCGCTTATGGCTACACCTTC,TRBV7-3,TRBD1,.,TRBJ1-2
CASLGLAGQETQYF,TGTGCCAGCCTTGGACTAGCGGGGCAAGAGACCCAGTACTTC,TRBV2,TRBD2,many,TRBJ2-5
CASSPYGLDRPYGYTF,TGTGCCAGTAGCCCCTACGGACTGGACAGGCCCTATGGCTACACCTTC,TRBV19,TRBD1,few,TRBJ1-2
CASSEPEVGTGNTGELFF,TGTGCCAGCAGTGAACCAGAAGTCGGGACAGGGAACACCGGGGAGCTGTTTTTT,TRBV2,TRBD1,many,TRBJ2-2
CASRHQGSSQPQHF,TGTGCCAGCAGACATCAGGGGTCAAGTCAGCCCCAGCATTTT,TRBV28,.,.,TRBJ1-5
CASSIESGRSNQPQHF,TGTGCCAGTAGTATAGAATCAGGGAGGAGCAATCAGCCCCAGCATTTT,TRBV19,.,.,TRBJ1-5
CASSFSGRTGELFF,TGTGCCAGCAGTTTTAGCGGTCGGACCGGGGAGCTGTTTTTT,TRBV27,.,many,TRBJ2-2
CASSLATGDTGELFF,TGTGCCAGCAGTCTAGCGACCGGGGACACCGGGGAGCTGTTTTTT,TRBV2,.,many,TRBJ2-2
CASSYKGQGRNEQYF,TGTGCCAGCAGCTACAAAGGACAGGGACGGAACGAGCAGTACTTC,TRBV11-2,TRBD1,many,TRBJ2-7
CAWSSTSNQPQHF,TGTGCCTGGAGTTCGACCAGCAATCAGCCCCAGCATTTT,TRBV30,.,.,TRBJ1-5
CASSVGGGTVNEKLFF,TGTGCCAGCAGCGTAGGCGGGGGGACAGTTAATGAAAAACTGTTTTTT,TRBV9,TRBD1,.,TRBJ1-4
CASSSGQPGTEAFF,TGTGCCAGCAGCTCGGGACAGCCGGGGACTGAAGCTTTCTTT,TRBV7-2,TRBD1,few,TRBJ1-1
CASSLIKLAGVPYEQYF,TGTGCCAGCAGCCTTATTAAGCTAGCGGGAGTTCCCTACGAGCAGTACTTC,TRBV14,TRBD2,.,TRBJ2-7
CARAAGRGYEQYF,TGTGCCCGAGCGGCGGGAAGAGGATACGAGCAGTACTTC,TRBV30,.,few,TRBJ2-7
CASSLPSALWATQYF,TGTGCCAGCAGCTTACCTAGCGCTCTATGGGCGACCCAGTACTTC,TRBV7-2,.,few,TRBJ2-5
CASSYAKSTDTQYF,TGCGCCAGCAGCTACGCGAAGAGCACAGATACGCAGTATTTT,TRBV5-1,.,.,TRBJ2-3
CSAADRHYGYTF,TGCAGTGCTGCAGACAGACACTATGGCTACACCTTC,TRBV20-1,.,few,TRBJ1-2
CASALADGDYGYTF,TGTGCTAGTGCCCTAGCGGATGGGGACTATGGCTACACCTTC,TRBV12-5,.,.,TRBJ1-2
CAITDGNQPQHF,TGTGCCATCACTGACGGAAATCAGCCCCAGCATTTT,TRBV10-3,.,many,TRBJ1-5
CSAGGGSSSGANVLTF,TGCAGTGCGGGGGGGGGTTCTTCTTCTGGGGCCAACGTCCTGACTTTC,TRBV20-1,TRBD2,.,TRBJ2-6
CASSPLWGASEKLFF,TGTGCCAGCAGCCCTTTGTGGGGGGCTAGTGAAAAACTGTTTTTT,TRBV28,.,few,TRBJ1-4
CASSLGPHNEQFF,TGTGCCAGCAGCCTGGGACCTCACAATGAGCAGTTCTTC,TRBV3-1,.,few,TRBJ2-1
CASSLAFRGHEQYF,TGTGCCAGCAGCTTAGCTTTCAGGGGTCACGAGCAGTACTTC,TRBV11-2,.,many,TRBJ2-7
CASSFGVTRGYTF,TGTGCCAGCAGCTTTGGGGTTACGCGAGGCTACACCTTC,TRBV11-2,.,.,TRBJ1-2
CASSFAGRGHNSPLHF,TGTGCCAGCAGTTTTGCAGGGCGAGGTCATAATTCACCCCTCCACTTT,TRBV27,.,few,TRBJ1-6